This TCR beta chain appears in the sequencing data of a study of blood T cell repertoires in COVID-19. Study summary: Samples of COVID-19 (acute and convalescent) were obtained from the United States, Italy and Spain.

Repertoires were generated with immunoSEQ multiplex PCR, while TCRdb's copy carries only in-frame clones and drops some. The sample lists under 200,000 clones, less than 90% occurring once. V was cut by 0 bases and J by 2 bases, with 11 bases left in between. Germline-derived CDR1 and CDR2 are MNHEY and SVGAGI. The CDR3 covers 15 residues. The TCR originated in a woman between 45 and 65 years old who had recovered from COVID-19. The chain joins TRBV6-5 to TRBJ2-7; D may be TRBD1 (5 bases). Material: PBMCs or T cells enriched from blood (not recorded which). This chain's CDR3 is CASSYSGEGTYEQYF. CDR3 DNA: TGTGCCAGCAGTTACTCAGGGGAAGGGACCTACGAGCAGTACTTC.